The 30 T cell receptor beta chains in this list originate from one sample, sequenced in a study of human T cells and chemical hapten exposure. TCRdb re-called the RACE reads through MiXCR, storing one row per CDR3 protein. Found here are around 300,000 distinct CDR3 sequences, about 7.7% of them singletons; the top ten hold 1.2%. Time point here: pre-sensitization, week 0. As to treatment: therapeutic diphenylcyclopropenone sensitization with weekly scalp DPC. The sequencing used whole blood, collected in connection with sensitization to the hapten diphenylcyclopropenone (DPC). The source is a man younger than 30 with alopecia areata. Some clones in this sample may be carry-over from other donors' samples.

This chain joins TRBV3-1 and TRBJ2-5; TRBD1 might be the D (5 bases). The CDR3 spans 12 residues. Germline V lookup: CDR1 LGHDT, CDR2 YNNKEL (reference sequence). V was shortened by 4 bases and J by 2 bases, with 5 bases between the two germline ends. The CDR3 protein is CASSRQQETQYF. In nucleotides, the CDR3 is TGTGCCAGCAGCCGACAGCAAGAGACCCAGTACTTC.

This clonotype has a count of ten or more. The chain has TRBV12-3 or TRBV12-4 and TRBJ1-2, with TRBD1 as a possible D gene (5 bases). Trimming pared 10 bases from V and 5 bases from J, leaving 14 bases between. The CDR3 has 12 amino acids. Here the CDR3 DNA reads TGTGCCATTGAGGACGGGGGATATGGCTACACCTTC. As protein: CAIEDGGYGYTF.

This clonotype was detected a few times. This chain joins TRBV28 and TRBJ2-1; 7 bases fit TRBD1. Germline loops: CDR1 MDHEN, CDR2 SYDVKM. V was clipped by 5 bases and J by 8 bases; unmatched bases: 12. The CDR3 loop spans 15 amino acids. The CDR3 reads CASSLLGQKNYEQFF. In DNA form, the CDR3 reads TGTGCCAGCAGTCTATTGGGACAGAAGAATTATGAGCAGTTCTTC.

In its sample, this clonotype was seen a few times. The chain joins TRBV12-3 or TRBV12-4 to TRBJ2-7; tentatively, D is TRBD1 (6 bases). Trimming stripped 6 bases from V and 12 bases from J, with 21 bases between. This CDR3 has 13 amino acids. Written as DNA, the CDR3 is TGTGCCAGCAGCCAAAGATCAGGGGAGTTAGTGTACTTC. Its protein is CASSQRSGELVYF.

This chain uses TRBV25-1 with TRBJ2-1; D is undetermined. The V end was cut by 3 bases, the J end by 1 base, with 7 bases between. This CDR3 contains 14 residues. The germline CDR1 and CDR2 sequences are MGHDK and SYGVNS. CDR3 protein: CASSDTTSYNEQFF. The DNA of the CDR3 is TGTGCCAGCAGTGACACGACTTCCTACAATGAGCAGTTCTTC. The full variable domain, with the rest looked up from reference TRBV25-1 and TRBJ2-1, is EADIYQTPRYLVIGTGKKITLECSQTMGHDKMYWYQQDPGMELHLIHYSYGVNSTEKGDLSSESTVSRIRTEHFPLTLESARPSHTSQYLCASSDTTSYNEQFFGPGTRLTVL.

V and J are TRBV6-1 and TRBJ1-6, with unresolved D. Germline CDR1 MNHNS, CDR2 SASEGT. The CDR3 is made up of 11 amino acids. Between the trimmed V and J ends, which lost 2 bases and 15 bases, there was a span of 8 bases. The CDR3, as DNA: TGTGCCAGCAGTGAAAGGCGGGACCTCCACTTT. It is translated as CASSERRDLHF.

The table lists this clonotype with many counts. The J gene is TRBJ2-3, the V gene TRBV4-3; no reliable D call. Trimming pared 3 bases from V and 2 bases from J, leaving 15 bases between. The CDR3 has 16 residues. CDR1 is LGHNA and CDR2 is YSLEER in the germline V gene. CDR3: CASSQDRRGPTDTQYF. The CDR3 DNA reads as TGCGCCAGCAGCCAGGACCGGAGAGGCCCCACAGATACGCAGTATTTT.

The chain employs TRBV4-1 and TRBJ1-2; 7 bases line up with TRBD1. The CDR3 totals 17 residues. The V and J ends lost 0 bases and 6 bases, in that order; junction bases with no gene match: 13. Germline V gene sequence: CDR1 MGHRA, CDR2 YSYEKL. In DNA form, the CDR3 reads TGCGCCAGCAGCCAAGAAGGGAGAGTCGGAGGGGGCAATGGCTACACCTTC. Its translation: CASSQEGRVGGGNGYTF.

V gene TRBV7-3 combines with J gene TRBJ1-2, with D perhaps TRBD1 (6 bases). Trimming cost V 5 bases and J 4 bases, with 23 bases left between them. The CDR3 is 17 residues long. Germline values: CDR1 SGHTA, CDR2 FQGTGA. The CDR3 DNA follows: TGTGCCAGCAGCCAGGGGAACCCTACCCTAAGGGGCTATGGCTACACCTTC. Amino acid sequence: CASSQGNPTLRGYGYTF.

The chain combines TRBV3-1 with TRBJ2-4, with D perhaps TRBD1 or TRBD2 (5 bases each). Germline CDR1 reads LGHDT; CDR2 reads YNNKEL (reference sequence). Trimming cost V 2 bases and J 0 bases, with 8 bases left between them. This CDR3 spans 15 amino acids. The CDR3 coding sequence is TGTGCCAGCAGCCAACAGGGAGTAGCCAAAAACATTCAGTACTTC. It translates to CASSQQGVAKNIQYF.

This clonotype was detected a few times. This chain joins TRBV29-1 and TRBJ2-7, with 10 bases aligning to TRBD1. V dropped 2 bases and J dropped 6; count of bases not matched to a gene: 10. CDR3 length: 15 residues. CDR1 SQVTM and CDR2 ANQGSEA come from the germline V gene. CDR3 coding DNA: TGCAGCGTTGAACTGGGACAGGGGTCGGGGTCCGAGCAGTACTTC. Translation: CSVELGQGSGSEQYF.

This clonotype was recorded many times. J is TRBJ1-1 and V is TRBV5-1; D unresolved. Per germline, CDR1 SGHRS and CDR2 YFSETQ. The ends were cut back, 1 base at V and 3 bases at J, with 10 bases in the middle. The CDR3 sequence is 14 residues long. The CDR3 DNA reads TGCGCCAGCAGCTTGCTGCTTGGGGACACTGAAGCTTTCTTT. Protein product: CASSLLLGDTEAFF.

CDR3 loop: CASSLNGQGYMNTEAFF. The CDR3 DNA is TGCGCCAGCAGCTTGAACGGGCAGGGCTACATGAACACTGAAGCTTTCTTT. The V and J genes are TRBV5-1 and TRBJ1-1; TRBD1 is a possible D gene (5 bases). The CDR3 totals 17 residues. CDR1 SGHRS and CDR2 YFSETQ come from the germline V gene. The V end lost 1 base, the J end lost 0 bases, and 16 bases lay between the germline ends.

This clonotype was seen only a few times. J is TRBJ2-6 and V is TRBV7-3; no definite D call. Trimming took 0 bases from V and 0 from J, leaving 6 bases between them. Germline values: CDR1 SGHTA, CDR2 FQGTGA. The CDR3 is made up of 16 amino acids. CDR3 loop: CASSLTATSGANVLTF. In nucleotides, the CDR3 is TGTGCCAGCAGCTTAACAGCCACCTCTGGGGCCAACGTCCTGACTTTC.

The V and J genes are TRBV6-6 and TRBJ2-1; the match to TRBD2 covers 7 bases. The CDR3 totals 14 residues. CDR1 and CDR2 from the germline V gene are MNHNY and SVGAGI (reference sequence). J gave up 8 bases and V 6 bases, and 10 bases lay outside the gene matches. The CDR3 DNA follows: TGTGCCAGCAGCCATATCGGGAGGCGGGATGAGCAGTTCTTC. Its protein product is CASSHIGRRDEQFF.

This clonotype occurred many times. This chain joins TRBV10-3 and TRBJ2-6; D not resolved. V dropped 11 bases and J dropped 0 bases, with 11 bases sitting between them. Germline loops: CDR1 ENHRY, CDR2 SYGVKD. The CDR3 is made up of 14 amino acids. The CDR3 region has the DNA TGTGCCTACGGCGAGTACTCTGGGGCCAACGTCCTGACTTTC. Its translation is CAYGEYSGANVLTF.

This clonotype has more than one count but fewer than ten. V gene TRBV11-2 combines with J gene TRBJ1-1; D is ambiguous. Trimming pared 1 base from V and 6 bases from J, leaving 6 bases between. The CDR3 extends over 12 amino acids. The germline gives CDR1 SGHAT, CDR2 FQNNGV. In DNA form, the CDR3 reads TGTGCCAGCAGCTTAGGTTGGGCTGAAGCTTTCTTT. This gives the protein CASSLGWAEAFF.

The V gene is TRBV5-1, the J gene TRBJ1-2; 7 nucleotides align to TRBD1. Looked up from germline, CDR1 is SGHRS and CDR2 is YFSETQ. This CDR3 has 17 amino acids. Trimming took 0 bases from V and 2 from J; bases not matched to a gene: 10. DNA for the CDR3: TGCGCCAGCAGCTTGGAAGGGGGCTGGAAAACCAACTATGGCTACACCTTC. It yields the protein CASSLEGGWKTNYGYTF.

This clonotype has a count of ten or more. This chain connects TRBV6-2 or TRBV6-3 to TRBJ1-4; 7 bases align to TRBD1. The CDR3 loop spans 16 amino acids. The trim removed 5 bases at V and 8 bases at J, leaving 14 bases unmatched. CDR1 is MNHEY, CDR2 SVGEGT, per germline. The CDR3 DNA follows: TGTGCCAGCAGTCGTCTAAAGGGACAGATCGCCGAAAAACTGTTTTTT. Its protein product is CASSRLKGQIAEKLFF.

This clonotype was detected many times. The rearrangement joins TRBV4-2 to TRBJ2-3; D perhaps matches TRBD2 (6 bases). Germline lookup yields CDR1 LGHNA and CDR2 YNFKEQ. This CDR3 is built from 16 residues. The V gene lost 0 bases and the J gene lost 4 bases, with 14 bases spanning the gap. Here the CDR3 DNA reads TGTGCCAGCAGCCAAGATCCGTGGGGGGAGGCAGATACGCAGTATTTT. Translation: CASSQDPWGEADTQYF.

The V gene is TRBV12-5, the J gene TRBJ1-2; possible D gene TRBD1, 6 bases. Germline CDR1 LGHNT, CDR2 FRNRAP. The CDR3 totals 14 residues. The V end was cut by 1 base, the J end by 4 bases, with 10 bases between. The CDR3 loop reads CASGLETGFYGYTF. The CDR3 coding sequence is TGTGCTAGTGGTTTGGAGACAGGTTTCTATGGCTACACCTTC.

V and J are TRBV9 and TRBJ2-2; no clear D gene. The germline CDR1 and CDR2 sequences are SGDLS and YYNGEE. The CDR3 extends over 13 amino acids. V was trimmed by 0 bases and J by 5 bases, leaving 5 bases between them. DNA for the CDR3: TGTGCCAGCAGCGTAGATGCGACCGGGGAGCTGTTTTTT. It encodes CASSVDATGELFF.

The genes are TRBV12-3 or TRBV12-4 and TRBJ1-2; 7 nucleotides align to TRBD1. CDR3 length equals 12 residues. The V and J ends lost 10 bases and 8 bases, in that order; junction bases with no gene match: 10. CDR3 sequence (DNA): TGTGCCACCGCCCAAGGGGGCAGAGGCTACACCTTC. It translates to CATAQGGRGYTF.

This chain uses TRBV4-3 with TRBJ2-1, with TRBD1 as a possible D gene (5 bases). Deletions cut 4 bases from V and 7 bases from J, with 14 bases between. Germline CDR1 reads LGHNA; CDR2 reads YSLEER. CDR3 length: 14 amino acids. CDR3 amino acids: CASSRQGLGNEQFF. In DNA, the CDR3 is TGCGCCAGCAGCCGGCAGGGTTTGGGGAATGAGCAGTTCTTC.

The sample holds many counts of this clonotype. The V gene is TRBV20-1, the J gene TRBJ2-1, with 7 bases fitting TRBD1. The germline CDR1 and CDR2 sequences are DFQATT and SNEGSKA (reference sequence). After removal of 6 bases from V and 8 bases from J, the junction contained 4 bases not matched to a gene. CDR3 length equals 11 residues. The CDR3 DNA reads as TGCAGTGCCCCACAGGGGTATGAGCAGTTCTTC. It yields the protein CSAPQGYEQFF.

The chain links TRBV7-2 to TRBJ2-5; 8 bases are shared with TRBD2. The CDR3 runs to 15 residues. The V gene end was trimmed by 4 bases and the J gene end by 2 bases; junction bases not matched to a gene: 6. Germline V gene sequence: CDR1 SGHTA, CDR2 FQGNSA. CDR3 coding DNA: TGTGCCAGCAGCTCGGGACTAGGGATTCAAGAGACCCAGTACTTC. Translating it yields CASSSGLGIQETQYF.

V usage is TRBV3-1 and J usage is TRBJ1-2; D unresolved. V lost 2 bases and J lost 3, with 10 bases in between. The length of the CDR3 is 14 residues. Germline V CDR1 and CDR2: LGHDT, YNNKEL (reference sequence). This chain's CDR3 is CASSQLSNYYGYTF. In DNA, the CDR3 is TGTGCCAGCAGCCAACTTTCCAACTACTATGGCTACACCTTC.

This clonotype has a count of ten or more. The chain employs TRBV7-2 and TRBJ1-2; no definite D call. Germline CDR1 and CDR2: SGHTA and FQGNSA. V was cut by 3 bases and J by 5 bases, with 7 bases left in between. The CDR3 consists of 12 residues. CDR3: CASSLRNYGYTF. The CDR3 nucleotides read TGTGCCAGCAGCTTGAGGAATTATGGCTACACCTTC.

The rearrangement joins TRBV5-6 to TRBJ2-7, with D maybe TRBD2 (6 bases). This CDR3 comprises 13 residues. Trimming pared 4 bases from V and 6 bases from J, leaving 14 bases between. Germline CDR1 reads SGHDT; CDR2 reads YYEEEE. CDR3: CASSRGGVTEQYV. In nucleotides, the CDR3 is TGTGCCAGCAGCCGGGGCGGGGTAACCGAGCAGTACGTC.

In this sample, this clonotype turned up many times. CDR3 DNA sequence: TGCAGTGCTAGAGGCCGGGGGCTAGCGGGGGCCCTATTTTACGAGCAGTACTTC. Protein sequence: CSARGRGLAGALFYEQYF. The genes are TRBV20-1 and TRBJ2-7; TRBD2 matches 10 bases. This CDR3 comprises 18 residues. From germline, CDR1 is DFQATT and CDR2 SNEGSKA (reference sequence). Losses at the gene ends were 1 base for V and 4 bases for J; bases not matched to a gene: 16.